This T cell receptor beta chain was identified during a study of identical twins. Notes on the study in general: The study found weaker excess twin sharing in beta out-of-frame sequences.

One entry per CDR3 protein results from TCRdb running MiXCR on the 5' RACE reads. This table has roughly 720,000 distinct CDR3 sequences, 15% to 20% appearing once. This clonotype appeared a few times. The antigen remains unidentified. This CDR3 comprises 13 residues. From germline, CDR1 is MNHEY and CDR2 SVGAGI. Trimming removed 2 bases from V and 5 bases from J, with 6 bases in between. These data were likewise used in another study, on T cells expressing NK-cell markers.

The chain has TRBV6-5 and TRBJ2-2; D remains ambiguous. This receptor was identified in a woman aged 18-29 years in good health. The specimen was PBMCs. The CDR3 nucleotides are TGTGCCAGCAGTTACGTCAGTACCGGGGAGCTGTTTTTT. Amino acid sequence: CASSYVSTGELFF.